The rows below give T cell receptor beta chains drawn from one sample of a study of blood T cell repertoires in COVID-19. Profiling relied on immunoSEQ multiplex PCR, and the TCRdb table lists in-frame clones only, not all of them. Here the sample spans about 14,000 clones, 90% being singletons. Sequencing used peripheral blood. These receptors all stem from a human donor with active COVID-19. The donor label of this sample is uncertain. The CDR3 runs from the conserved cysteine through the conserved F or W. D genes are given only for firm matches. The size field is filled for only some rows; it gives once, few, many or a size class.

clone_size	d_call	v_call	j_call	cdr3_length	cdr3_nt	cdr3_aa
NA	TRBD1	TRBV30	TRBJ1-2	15	TGTGCCTGGAGTGGGACAGGGAAAAAGAACTATGGCTACACCTTC	CAWSGTGKKNYGYTF
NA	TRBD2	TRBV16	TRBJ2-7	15	TGTGCCAGCAGCCGGAGCGGGGGGGCTAAGAACGAGCAGTACTTC	CASSRSGGAKNEQYF
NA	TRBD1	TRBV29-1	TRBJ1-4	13	TGCAGCGTATCCGGGACAGGAAATGAAAAACTGTTTTTT	CSVSGTGNEKLFF
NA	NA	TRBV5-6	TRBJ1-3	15	TGTGCCAGCAGCACCCGCGGACAGAAAGGAAACACCATATATTTT	CASSTRGQKGNTIYF
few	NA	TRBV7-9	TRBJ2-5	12	TGTGCCAGCAGCTTCTCCCCAGGGGCCTCCAACTTC	CASSFSPGASNF
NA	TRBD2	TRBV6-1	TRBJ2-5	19	TGTGCCAGCAGTGAAGTTGGTGTAGGGGCTAGCGGGGGACGGGAGACCCAGTACTTC	CASSEVGVGASGGRETQYF
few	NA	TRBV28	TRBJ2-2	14	TGTGCCAGCACCCCAATTCAAGGGGCCGGGGAGCTGTTTTTT	CASTPIQGAGELFF
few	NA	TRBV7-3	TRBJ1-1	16	TGTGCCAGCAGCTCCAGCGGGGTCGGGGGCAGCACTGAAGCTTTCTTT	CASSSSGVGGSTEAFF
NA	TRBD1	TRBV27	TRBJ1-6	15	TGTGCCAGCAAAACAGGGGGTAGCAATAATTCACCCCTCCACTTT	CASKTGGSNNSPLHF
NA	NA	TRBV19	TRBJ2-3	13	TGTGCCAGTAGTATCGACTCCTCAGATACGCAGTATTTT	CASSIDSSDTQYF
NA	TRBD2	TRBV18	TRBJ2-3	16	TGTGCCAGCTCACTTCGACTAGCGGGGAGCACAGATACGCAGTATTTT	CASSLRLAGSTDTQYF
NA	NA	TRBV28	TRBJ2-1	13	TGTGCCAGCACCTACGGGTCCGACAATGAGCAGTTCTTC	CASTYGSDNEQFF
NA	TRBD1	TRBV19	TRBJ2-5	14	TGTGCCAGTTCCCTACAGGGGATCGACGAGACCCAGTACTTC	CASSLQGIDETQYF
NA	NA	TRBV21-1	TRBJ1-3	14	TGTGCCAGCAGCCCAAGGGGGCTCAGAAACACCATATATTTT	CASSPRGLRNTIYF
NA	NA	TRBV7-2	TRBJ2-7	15	TGTGCCAGCAGCTTAGCGGGGGGGCTGGTATACGAGCAGTACTTC	CASSLAGGLVYEQYF
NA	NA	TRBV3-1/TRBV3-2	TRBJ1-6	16	TGTGCCAGCAGCCAAGAAGGACAGACCAGGTGGTCACCCCTCCACTTT	CASSQEGQTRWSPLHF
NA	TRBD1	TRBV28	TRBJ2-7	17	TGTGCCAGCAGTCCCACTACAGGGGGCGCCTTGCTCTACGAGCAGTACTTC	CASSPTTGGALLYEQYF
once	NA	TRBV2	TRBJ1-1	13	TGTGCCAGCAGTGCACAGGGAATAACTGAAGCTTTCTTT	CASSAQGITEAFF
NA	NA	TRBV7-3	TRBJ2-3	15	TGTGCCAGCAGCTTATGGCGGGGAGGCACAGATACGCAGTATTTT	CASSLWRGGTDTQYF
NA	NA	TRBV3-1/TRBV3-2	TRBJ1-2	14	TGTGCCAGCAGCCAAGTGGGGGGGCTCTATGGCTACACCTTC	CASSQVGGLYGYTF